The clone carrying this T cell receptor beta chain was found a few times. Its antigen is undetermined. The entry originates in a study of T-cell reconstitution after alpha-beta-depleted transplantation in children. Researchers prepared the TCRbeta library using unique molecular identifiers, the study reports. TCRdb called the PCR reads again in MiXCR, with one record for every CDR3 protein. The sample has about 310,000 distinct CDR3 sequences; around 25% are singletons. J lost 5 bases, V lost 4 bases, and 6 bases had no gene match. The CDR3 extends over 14 amino acids. The germline CDR1 and CDR2 sequences are SGHRS and YFSETQ. Study-wide points: Surviving recipient T cells and intrathymic progenitors accounted for some patients' high TCRbeta diversity at day 60. As was reported, about two months after transplant, alpha-beta T cells came from several hundred expanded graft clones. It was newly produced T cells that mostly accounted for T-cell counts and diversity one year after transplant.

This receptor was obtained from a male patient younger than 18 who had a stem cell transplant for acute lymphoblastic leukemia, so the T cells may come from the graft donor. Specimen: PBMCs, mostly from graft donor cells, collected 180 days after TCRalphabeta/CD19-depleted stem cell transplant. J is TRBJ2-1 and V is TRBV5-1; 7 positions match TRBD2. CDR3 residues: CASSLGTNHNEQFF. The DNA of the CDR3 is TGCGCCAGCAGCCTTGGGACTAACCACAATGAGCAGTTCTTC.